This T cell receptor beta chain was profiled in a study of T cell repertoires in cytomegalovirus infection. Regarding the study as a whole: The cumulative frequency of public TCR beta families identified carriers of CMV plus the relevant HLA. HLA-C-restricted CMV-specific TCR beta clonotypes prevailed in the ex vivo response.

Of note for this clonotype: Its antigen is not identified.

One entry per CDR3 protein results from TCRdb running MiXCR on the reads. The sample lists 450,000 to 550,000 distinct CDR3 sequences, 40% to 50% seen once, with approximately 40% in the top ten. The source was cultured PBMCs, collected from culture after CMV antigen stimulation. The receptor comes from a human donor in good health (CMV status not recorded). Some clones in this sample may be carry-over from other donors' samples.

Here the CDR3 DNA reads TGTGCCAGCAGTGATTTTACTCGGGGCACCGACTCCTACGAGCAGTACTTC. This translates into CASSDFTRGTDSYEQYF. This chain links TRBV25-1 with TRBJ2-7; possibly TRBD1 or TRBD2 for D (5 bases each). The CDR3 totals 17 residues. V gave up 3 bases and J gave up 0 bases, with 18 bases separating them. Germline values: CDR1 MGHDK, CDR2 SYGVNS.